This T cell receptor beta chain comes out of a study of shared clonotypes between healthy human individuals (dated by TCRdb to the early 2020s). About the investigation overall: The cohort included a few men and a couple of women between 18 and 49 years of age. The study deeply sequenced blood TCR repertoires of about 5 healthy adults to estimate repertoire size and the extent of clonotype sharing between individuals. Libraries were prepared and TCR repertoires were sequenced by different laboratories using diverse techniques, in order to increase sequencing depth and limit assay-specific biases. For each donor, CD4 naive and CD4 memory were each run on three plates, CD8 naive on two plates, and CD8 memory on one plate. Each donor's leukapheresis produced roughly between about 0.9 and 9.5 billion PBMCs. What the authors observed across the whole study: Because the study included a small number of donors, the genetic and exposure-history diversity represented was limited. Sharing across several donors was observed for roughly 5.4% of naive CD4, over 3% of naive CD8, 2% to 2.5% of memory CD4, and less than 0.45% of memory CD8 clonotypes. Compared with non-shared clonotypes, clonotypes shared by all four sorted-subset donors had higher generation probabilities. Pairwise subsampling indicated that sequencing depth was expected to affect the degree of clonotype sharing among donors. Even with the large sequencing depth, rarefaction of the sorted-subset datasets indicated that sequencing was incomplete. Sampling was restricted to blood, and TCR repertoires in tissues likely differ from the TCR repertoires found in blood. Estimated clonotype richness was generally larger for naive than for memory subsets.

Using the deep immunoSEQ assay, multiplex PCR amplified TCR CDR3 regions from genomic DNA. Extracted genomic DNA from each cell subset was distributed evenly across all wells of several immunoSEQ 96-well plates, and each plate was treated as a replicate. For sorted subsets, about 200 ng genomic DNA, equal to 30,000 or so T cell genomes, was loaded into each replicate PCR. Purified libraries were measured with a Qubit 3.0 fluorometer, size-checked on a Bioanalyzer 2100, and measured again with the KAPA Library Quantification kit. Each immunoSEQ 96-well plate was sequenced on its own single-read 150-cycle Illumina NextSeq 550 flow cell. Regarding the original processing steps: The immunoSEQ output contained only junctional sequences without quality scores, so filtering could not match that applied to full-length reads. Sequences were annotated with PyIR, a Python wrapper for IgBLAST v1.9, using IMGT germline references to assign V/J genes and CDR3. Any read was removed if the V/J assignment was weak (E-value above 1e-6), the CDR3 was missing, or the read contained stop codons, out-of-frame junctions, or ambiguous translated residues. A V3J clonotype was defined by an identical inferred V gene, J gene, and CDR3 amino acid sequence. Percentage overlap between repertoires was computed as shared unique clonotypes divided by the size of the smaller repertoire. Richness of each repertoire was evaluated using RTK rarefaction, the Chao1 estimator, and Recon v2.1 estimates of unobserved clonotypes. Generation probabilities for all TCRbeta clonotypes obtained by the gDNA method from a handful of donors were computed using OLGA. Sourced from immuneACCESS, this table was stored by TCRdb with only in-frame sequences that have V and J called. A share of the clones is absent; for the studies checked, an unresolved V gene accounts for under half, and the remainder has no known explanation. V and J calls and clone size come straight from that table; D and trimming were deduced from the DNA. This sample lists some 900,000 clones; less than 85% were detected once. The ten largest account for approximately 1.5% of the sample.

To note about this clone: No cognate antigen has been identified for it. No per-base quality is available; no much larger clone lies one base away.

Healthy HIV-negative adults with no recently reported acute infections or vaccinations were included as donors. Only Caucasian adults living in Nashville, Tennessee, USA were represented among the donors. CD4+ T cells were enriched by magnetic negative selection, after which naive cells were positively selected on CD45RA and the negative fraction was taken as the memory subset. Blood was collected by leukapheresis, and PBMCs were isolated by Ficoll-Histopaque density gradient centrifugation and then cryopreserved in liquid nitrogen vapor phase. Analytical flow cytometry was used to check the purity and quantity of each magnetically sorted T cell population. Genomic DNA was isolated from each sorted fraction and quantified by UV absorbance on a Nanodrop 2000c. Trimming costs V 0 bases and J 1 base, and their ends lie 10 bases apart. CDR1 and CDR2 (ENHRY, SYGVKD) derive from the germline V gene. Counted from cysteine to phenylalanine, this CDR3 has 15 amino acids. This entry keeps only the CDR3 DNA: 45 bases, framed from base 1.

The TCR originated in a man aged 18 to 30 in good health. Sequencing was done on a sample of memory CD4+ T cells sorted from blood. The sample's cell subset or site label, decoded: CD45RA-negative fraction. The V and J genes are TRBV10-3 and TRBJ2-7; TRBD2 is a possible D gene, resting on 6 matching bases. This receptor has the CDR3 CAISESGSGSYEQYF. The DNA sequence follows: TGTGCCATCAGTGAGTCTGGTAGCGGATCCTACGAGCAGTACTTC.